The present T cell receptor (beta chain) was sequenced within a study of CD8 T cells in ankylosing spondylitis. Notes on the study in general: Disease-linked clones reportedly showed significant enrichment in matched ankylosing spondylitis synovial fluid. One TCR beta motif, made up of several highly homologous variants, appeared characteristic of ankylosing spondylitis blood.

TCRdb itself ran the 5' RACE reads through MiXCR, one entry per CDR3 protein. The sample includes 250,000 to 300,000 distinct CDR3 sequences, around 18% seen only once; the top ten take 7.5% to 9.5%. CDR1 is SSHAT and CDR2 is FNYEAQ in the germline V gene (reference sequence). The CDR3 runs to 12 residues. This clonotype was observed a handful of times. Its antigen remains unknown. Sequencing was carried out using blood, either unsorted or a sorted T cell fraction (not recorded which). The TCR comes from a male donor with ankylosing spondylitis or in good health (not recorded which). This sequence joins TRBV7-7 and TRBJ2-7; D is unclear. The CDR3 coding sequence is TGTGCTAGCAGCTTTAGAATCTACGAGCAGTACGTC. It encodes CASSFRIYEQYV.